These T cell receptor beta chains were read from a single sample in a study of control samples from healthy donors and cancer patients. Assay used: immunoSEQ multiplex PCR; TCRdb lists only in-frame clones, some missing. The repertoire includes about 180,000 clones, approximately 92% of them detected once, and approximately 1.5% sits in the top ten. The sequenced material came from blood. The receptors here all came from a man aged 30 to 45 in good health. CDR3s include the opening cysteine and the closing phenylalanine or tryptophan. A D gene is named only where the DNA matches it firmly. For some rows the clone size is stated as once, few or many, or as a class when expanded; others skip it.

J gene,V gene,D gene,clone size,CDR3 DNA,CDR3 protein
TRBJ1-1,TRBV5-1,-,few,TGCGCCAGCAGCCCTGGGGCAGGGACGAACACTGAAGCTTTCTTT,CASSPGAGTNTEAFF
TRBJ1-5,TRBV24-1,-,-,TGTGCCGCCGAACGGAATCCTAATAGCAATCAGCCCCAGCATTTT,CAAERNPNSNQPQHF
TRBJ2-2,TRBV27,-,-,TGTGCCAGCAGTCCATCTGGGGTTATTGCCACCGGGGAGCTGTTTTTT,CASSPSGVIATGELFF
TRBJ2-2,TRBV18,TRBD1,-,TGTGCCAGCTCACCACCGAGACAGGGGGAAGGCACCGGGGAGCTGTTTTTT,CASSPPRQGEGTGELFF
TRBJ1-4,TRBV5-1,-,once,TGCGCCAGCAGCTTGGGTGCAGGTCCTAATGAAAAACTGTTTTTT,CASSLGAGPNEKLFF
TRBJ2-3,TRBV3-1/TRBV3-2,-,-,TGTGCCAGCAGCCAAAGGGGGAGTTCAGATACGCAGTATTTT,CASSQRGSSDTQYF
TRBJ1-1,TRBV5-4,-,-,TGTGCCAGCAGCTTGGCCGGCGGGGGGACCACTGAAGCTTTCTTT,CASSLAGGGTTEAFF
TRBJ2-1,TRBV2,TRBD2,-,TGTGCCAGCAGTGAATCTGGGACTAGCGTAAATGAGCAGTTCTTC,CASSESGTSVNEQFF
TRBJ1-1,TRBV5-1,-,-,TGCGCCAGCAGCTTGGATACGAACACTGAAGCTTTCTTT,CASSLDTNTEAFF
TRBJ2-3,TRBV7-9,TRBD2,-,TGTGCCAGCAGTACCCCTGGGACTAGCGGGACCCGCGGCGATACGCAGTATTTT,CASSTPGTSGTRGDTQYF
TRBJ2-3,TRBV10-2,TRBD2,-,TGCGCCAGCGCGCTAGCGGGAGGAGCAGATACGCAGTATTTT,CASALAGGADTQYF
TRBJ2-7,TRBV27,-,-,TGTGCCAGCAGCTACAGGGGAGGCTACGAGCAGTACTTC,CASSYRGGYEQYF
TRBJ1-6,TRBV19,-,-,TGTGCCAGTAGTTTTCTACAGGGCTTCCTCCACTTT,CASSFLQGFLHF
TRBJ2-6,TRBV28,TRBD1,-,TGTGCCAGCAGTTCTCCGACAGGGGCTTACTCTGGGGCCAACGTCCTGACTTTC,CASSSPTGAYSGANVLTF
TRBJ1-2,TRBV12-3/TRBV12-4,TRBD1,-,TGTGCCAGCAGTCTCCGGACAGGGGACGGCTACACCTTC,CASSLRTGDGYTF
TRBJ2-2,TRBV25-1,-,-,TGTGCCAGCAGTTTGATAGAGAACACCGGGGAGCTGTTTTTT,CASSLIENTGELFF
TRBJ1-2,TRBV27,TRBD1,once,TGTGCCAGCAGTTTCACCGGGACAGGAGCTAACTATGGCTACACCTTC,CASSFTGTGANYGYTF
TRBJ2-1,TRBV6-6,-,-,TGTGCCAGCAGTCCCGTAAACGAGCAGTTCTTC,CASSPVNEQFF
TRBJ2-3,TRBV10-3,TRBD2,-,TGTGCCATCAGTGAGTCGATCGCCGGGGGGTTTGCAGATACGCAGTATTTT,CAISESIAGGFADTQYF
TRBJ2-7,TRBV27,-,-,TGTGCCAGCGGGAACCAAGGGCCTGCCTACGAGCAGTACTTC,CASGNQGPAYEQYF
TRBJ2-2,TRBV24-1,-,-,TGTGCCACCAGTGATTTGGAGGGAAGAGGGAACACCGGGGAGCTGTTTTTT,CATSDLEGRGNTGELFF
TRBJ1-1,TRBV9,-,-,TGTGCCAGCAGTGGGGACGGGTACACTGAAGCTTTCTTT,CASSGDGYTEAFF
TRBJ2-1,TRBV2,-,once,TGTGCCGTTCCCAAGGGGGCCTACAATGAGCAGTTCTTC,CAVPKGAYNEQFF
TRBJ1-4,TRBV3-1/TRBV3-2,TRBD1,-,TGTGCCAGCAGCCTCGCGGGACAGGGACAAAAACTGTTTTTT,CASSLAGQGQKLFF
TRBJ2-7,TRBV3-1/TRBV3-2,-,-,TGTGCCAGCAGCCAAGGTAGGAAGGGGTCCTACGAGCAGTACTTC,CASSQGRKGSYEQYF
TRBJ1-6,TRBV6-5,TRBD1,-,TGTGCCAGCAGTATACAGGGGGGCCATTCACCCCTCCACTTT,CASSIQGGHSPLHF
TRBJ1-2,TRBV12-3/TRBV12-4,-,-,TGTGCCAGCACCTCAGGGGCGAACTATGGCTACACCTTC,CASTSGANYGYTF
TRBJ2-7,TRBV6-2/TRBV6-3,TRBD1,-,TGTGCCAGCAGTTACGGGGGACAGGGGGAGTACTACGAGCAGTACTTC,CASSYGGQGEYYEQYF
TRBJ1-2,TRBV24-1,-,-,TGTGCCACCAGTGAGTCAGGGAACTATGGCTACACCTTC,CATSESGNYGYTF
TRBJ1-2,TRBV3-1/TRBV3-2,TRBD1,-,TGTGCCAGCAGCTCCGGGACAGGACAAACTTATGGCTACACCTTC,CASSSGTGQTYGYTF
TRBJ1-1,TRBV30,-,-,TGTGCCTGGAGGTACCCAGGGGCCGGTACTGAAGCTTTCTTT,CAWRYPGAGTEAFF
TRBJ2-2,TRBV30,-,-,TGTGCCTGGAGTGTACGGGGGACCGGGGAGCTGTTTTTT,CAWSVRGTGELFF
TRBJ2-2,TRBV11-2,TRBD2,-,TGTGCCAGCAGCCCTAGCGGGAGAAATACCGGGGAGCTGTTTTTT,CASSPSGRNTGELFF
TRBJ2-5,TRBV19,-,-,TGTGCCAGTAGTGGGGGCGGGATGGCGAAGGAGACCCAGTACTTC,CASSGGGMAKETQYF
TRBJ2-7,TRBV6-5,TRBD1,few,TGTGCCAGTAAACAGGGGCAACCCTACGAGCAGTACTTC,CASKQGQPYEQYF
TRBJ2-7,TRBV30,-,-,TGTGCCTGGAGTGACCAAAATCGGCAGTACTTC,CAWSDQNRQYF
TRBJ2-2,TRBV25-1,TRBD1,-,TGTGCCAGCAGTGGGACAGGGGTCACCGGGGAGCTGTTTTTT,CASSGTGVTGELFF
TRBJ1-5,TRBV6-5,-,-,TGTGCCAGCAGTTACGGGAGTAGCAATCAGCCCCAGCATTTT,CASSYGSSNQPQHF
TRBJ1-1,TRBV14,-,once,TGTGCCAGCAGCCAAGGGTCTCCTAGGAGGACTGAAGCTTTCTTT,CASSQGSPRRTEAFF
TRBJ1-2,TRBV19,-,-,TGTGCCAGTAGTGCCTTTGGCGGAGCTAACTATGGCTACACCTTC,CASSAFGGANYGYTF
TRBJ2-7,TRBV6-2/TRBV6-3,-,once,TGTGCCAGCAGTTACTCGAGGTTGGCGCAGTACTTC,CASSYSRLAQYF
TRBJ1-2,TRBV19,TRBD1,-,TGTGCCAGTAGTATAGACCTACAGGGGAACTATGGCTACACCTTC,CASSIDLQGNYGYTF
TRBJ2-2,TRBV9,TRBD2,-,TGTGCCAGCAGCGTAGTATCGGGAGGGACCGGGGAGCTGTTTTTT,CASSVVSGGTGELFF
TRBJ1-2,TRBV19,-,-,TGTGCCAGTAGTATAGATCTTAGCAGAGACTATGGCTACACCTTC,CASSIDLSRDYGYTF
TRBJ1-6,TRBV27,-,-,TGTGCCAGCAGTTTAGGTCAGGGGCATTCACCCCTCCACTTT,CASSLGQGHSPLHF
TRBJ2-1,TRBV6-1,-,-,TGTGCCAGCAGTGAAGACGGTAACAATGAGCAGTTCTTC,CASSEDGNNEQFF
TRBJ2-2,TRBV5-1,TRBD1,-,TGCGCCAGCAGCCCGGGACAGGGGGCTGTCGGGGAGCTGTTTTTT,CASSPGQGAVGELFF
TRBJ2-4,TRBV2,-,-,TGTGCCAGCAGTGAAGCTCGAAGGAGGGGGCGCATTCAGTACTTC,CASSEARRRGRIQYF
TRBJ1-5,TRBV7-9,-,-,TGTGCCAGCAGCTTCAAACGGGGAGGGGGCAATCAGCCCCAGCATTTT,CASSFKRGGGNQPQHF
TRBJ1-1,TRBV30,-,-,TGTGCCTGGGGAGGGATGAACACTGAAGCTTTCTTT,CAWGGMNTEAFF
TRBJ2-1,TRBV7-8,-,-,TGTGCCAGCAGCTTAGTACTTCGACGTAACGGGGAGGGGGGCAATGAGCAGTTCTTC,CASSLVLRRNGEGGNEQFF
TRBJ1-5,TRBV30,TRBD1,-,TGTGCCTTCGACAGGGAGAGCAATCAGCCCCAGCATTTT,CAFDRESNQPQHF
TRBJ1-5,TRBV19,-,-,TGTGCCAGTAGTATGGCGGGGGGCGGGAATCAGCCCCAGCATTTT,CASSMAGGGNQPQHF
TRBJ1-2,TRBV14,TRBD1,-,TGTGCCAGCAGCTCTTCGGGACAGGTCTATGGCTACACCTTC,CASSSSGQVYGYTF
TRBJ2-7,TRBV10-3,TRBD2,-,TGTGCCCATAGAGCGGGGGACTCGCCTTACGAGCAGTACTTC,CAHRAGDSPYEQYF
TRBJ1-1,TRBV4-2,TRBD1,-,TGTGCCACCATGGGTTCGGGACAGGGGAACACTGAAGCTTTCTTT,CATMGSGQGNTEAFF
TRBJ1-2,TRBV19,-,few,TGTGCCAGTAGTATAGACAGGGGAGGCTACACCTTC,CASSIDRGGYTF
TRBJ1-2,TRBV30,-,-,TGTGCCTGGAGTGAAACGGGAGGGAACTATGGCTACACCTTC,CAWSETGGNYGYTF